These 17 T cell receptor beta chains were all obtained from the same sample, sequenced in a study of blood T cell repertoires in COVID-19. The repertoire was sequenced with immunoSEQ multiplex PCR; TCRdb's copy has only in-frame clones and lacks some. Of about 190,000 clones listed, approximately 80% are singletons. Specimen: PBMCs or T cells enriched from blood (not recorded which). Source of these receptors: a woman aged 50 to 65 who had recovered from COVID-19.

This chain links TRBV11-2 with TRBJ2-3; TRBD1 is a possible D gene (5 bases). The CDR3 length is 14 residues. The germline V gene encodes CDR1 SGHAT and CDR2 FQNNGV. V lost 2 bases and J 6 bases, leaving 12 bases between the germline ends. The CDR3 reads CASSLRGRLDTQYF. The CDR3 coding sequence is TGTGCCAGCAGCTTAAGGGGAAGGCTGGATACGCAGTATTTT.

The chain carries TRBV28 and TRBJ2-5; TRBD2 matches 8 bases. The CDR3 length is 16 residues. Trimming cost V 4 bases and J 5 bases; bases outside gene matches: 12. Germline values: CDR1 MDHEN, CDR2 SYDVKM. The CDR3, as DNA: TGTGCCAGCAGTTCGCGCAAACTAGCGGCAGTTGAGACCCAGTACTTC. It specifies CASSSRKLAAVETQYF.

This clone was seen once. The chain joins TRBV14 to TRBJ2-7; D remains ambiguous. Trimming stripped 1 base from V and 2 bases from J, with 15 bases between. Germline CDR1 reads SGHDN; CDR2 reads FVKESK. The CDR3 is 16 residues long. This CDR3 is CASSQVSGGSPYEQYF. CDR3 nucleotide sequence: TGTGCCAGCAGCCAAGTCAGTGGTGGCAGTCCCTACGAGCAGTACTTC.

The V and J genes are TRBV2 and TRBJ1-1; no clear D gene. V lost 6 bases, J lost 3 bases, and 11 bases lay in between. The CDR3 runs 13 residues. CDR1 SNHLY and CDR2 FYNNEI come from the germline V gene. The CDR3 bases are TGTGCCAGCAGCCCGGGGATATACACTGAAGCTTTCTTT. It yields the protein CASSPGIYTEAFF.

V gene TRBV7-9 combines with J gene TRBJ1-5; D may be TRBD1 (6 bases). V was shortened by 8 bases and J by 1 base, with 15 bases between the two germline ends. The germline V gene encodes CDR1 SEHNR and CDR2 FQNEAQ (reference sequence). CDR3 length equals 15 residues. In nucleotides, the CDR3 is TGTGCCAGCGCACCGACCGGACAGAGCAATCAGCCCCAGCATTTT. Its protein product is CASAPTGQSNQPQHF.

The rearrangement joins TRBV18 to TRBJ2-7, with 7 bases aligning to TRBD2. With 2 bases clipped from V and 2 bases from J, the junction kept 3 bases outside the gene matches. Germline values: CDR1 KGHSH, CDR2 LQKENI. The CDR3 totals 14 residues. CDR3 DNA: TGTGCCAGCTCACCAAACGGACTAGCCTACGAGCAGTACTTC. As protein: CASSPNGLAYEQYF.

J is TRBJ2-1 and V is TRBV6-5; 11 bases are a match to TRBD2. This CDR3 region has 14 residues. Trimming cost V 8 bases and J 8 bases; bases outside gene matches: 8. Germline assignment: CDR1 MNHEY and CDR2 SVGAGI. The CDR3 nucleotides read TGTGCCAGCGTAGCGGGAGGGGGAAGGGATGAGCAGTTCTTC. Encoded protein: CASVAGGGRDEQFF.

The chain has TRBV5-1 and TRBJ2-6, with 12 bases aligning to TRBD1. V lost 4 bases, J lost 4 bases, and 6 bases stayed unmatched. The CDR3 consists of 17 residues. In germline, CDR1 is SGHRS, CDR2 YFSETQ. CDR3 sequence reads: CASSTGQGAAGANVLTF. The CDR3 coding sequence is TGCGCCAGCAGCACGGGACAGGGGGCTGCGGGGGCCAACGTCCTGACTTTC.

The chain links TRBV5-1 to TRBJ2-2, with TRBD1 as a possible D gene (5 bases). V was clipped by 4 bases and J by 8 bases, with 18 bases between them. Germline V CDR1 and CDR2: SGHRS, YFSETQ. The CDR3 is 15 residues long. The DNA of the CDR3 is TGCGCCAGCAGCCCACTCCCAGGGTCTACTGGGGAGCTGTTTTTT. Translation gives CASSPLPGSTGELFF.

The V and J genes are TRBV5-5 and TRBJ1-2; D is undetermined. The CDR3 length is 13 residues. V was cut by 5 bases and J by 3 bases, with 11 bases left in between. The V gene's germline CDR1 is SGHKS and CDR2 YYEKEE (reference sequence). This CDR3 reads CASRQREYYGYTF. The CDR3, as DNA: TGTGCCAGCAGACAGCGGGAGTACTATGGCTACACCTTC.

This clone appeared a few times. The chain is built from TRBV4-1 and TRBJ1-6, with unresolved D. Between the trimmed V and J ends, which lost 1 base and 3 bases, there was a span of 10 bases. Germline V lookup: CDR1 MGHRA, CDR2 YSYEKL. The CDR3 runs to 16 residues. The CDR3 reads CASSQGAEVYNSPLHF. The CDR3, as DNA: TGCGCCAGCAGCCAAGGTGCAGAGGTCTATAATTCACCCCTCCACTTT.

This clone was counted between two and nine times. This chain links TRBV7-8 with TRBJ1-2; no clear D. CDR3 length equals 14 residues. Trimming shortened V by 1 base and J by 1 base, and 7 bases separated the two germline ends. Germline V lookup: CDR1 SGHVS, CDR2 FQNEAQ. The CDR3 coding sequence is TGTGCCAGCAGCTTAGAGAGATTTAACTATGGCTACACCTTC. Its translation: CASSLERFNYGYTF.

V usage is TRBV7-6 and J usage is TRBJ2-3; weak D call: TRBD2 (6 bases). Trimming took 4 bases from V and 6 from J, leaving 11 bases between them. This CDR3 has 13 residues. Germline lookup yields CDR1 SGHVS and CDR2 FNYEAQ. The CDR3 nucleotides read TGTGCCAGCAGCTGGGGGGAAGAGGATACGCAGTATTTT. Translation: CASSWGEEDTQYF.

In DNA form, the CDR3 reads TGCGCCAGCAGCTTGGAGGCTAGCTCCGCGAACACCGGGGAGCTGTTTTTT. It codes for CASSLEASSANTGELFF. The chain joins TRBV5-1 to TRBJ2-2; a possible D gene is TRBD2 (5 bases). The CDR3 length is 17 residues. Trimming cost V 0 bases and J 0 bases, with 12 bases left between them. Per the germline V gene, CDR1 is SGHRS and CDR2 is YFSETQ.

The V and J genes are TRBV24-1 and TRBJ2-7, with a tentative D call TRBD2 (5 bases). CDR1 and CDR2 from the germline V gene are KGHDR and SFDVKD. The CDR3 length is 14 residues. Trimming cost V 2 bases and J 0 bases, with 7 bases left between them. Here the CDR3 DNA reads TGTGCCACCAGTGATTCCCGGGGCTCCTACGAGCAGTACTTC. Protein product: CATSDSRGSYEQYF.

DNA for the CDR3: TGTGCCAGCAGCGGGGGACTAGTTTATGAGCAGTTCTTC. Translation: CASSGGLVYEQFF. The chain employs TRBV9 and TRBJ2-1; 8 bases agree with TRBD2. The germline gives CDR1 SGDLS, CDR2 YYNGEE. The CDR3 has 13 amino acids. Trimming removed 3 bases from V and 8 bases from J; junction bases left unmatched: 4.

This chain connects TRBV18 to TRBJ1-1; D remains unclear. CDR3 length: 13 amino acids. In germline, CDR1 is KGHSH, CDR2 LQKENI. The V and J ends lost 3 bases and 2 bases respectively, with 7 bases between them. CDR3 nucleotide sequence: TGTGCCAGCTCACCCCTAGTTAACACTGAAGCTTTCTTT. It translates to CASSPLVNTEAFF.